This TCR beta chain was sequenced for a study of blood T cell repertoires in COVID-19. Study overall: Collection of acute and convalescent COVID-19 samples took place in the United States, Italy and Spain. T cells, B-cell-depleted T cells, or PBMCs provided the cDNA or gDNA that served as material.

Germline V gene lookup returns CDR1 SGHRS and CDR2 YFSETQ. The CDR3 loop spans 14 amino acids. Trimming pared 0 bases from V and 7 bases from J, leaving 11 bases between. Per the authors' pipeline: The authors estimated nucleated cell counts from reference gene primer amplification. Profiled with immunoSEQ multiplex PCR; TCRdb holds only in-frame clones, not every one. V, J and clone size reflect that table, while D and trimming were determined from the DNA. The sample shows under 200,000 clones, about nine tenths of them seen only once. The receptor comes from a man between 18 and 29 years old with acute or convalescent COVID-19. The rearrangement links TRBV5-1 to TRBJ2-1; the D gene is possibly TRBD2 (6 bases). Sequencing input: peripheral blood. CDR3 residues: CASSLVLAGNEQFF. For the CDR3, the DNA is TGCGCCAGCAGCTTGGTACTAGCTGGTAATGAGCAGTTCTTC. The entire variable domain, with the rest obtained from reference TRBV5-1 and TRBJ2-1, is as follows: KAGVTQTPRYLIKTRGQQVTLSCSPISGHRSVSWYQQTPGQGLQFLFEYFSETQRNKGNFPGRFSGRQFSNSRSEMNVSTLELGDSALYLCASSLVLAGNEQFFGPGTRLTVL.